This T cell receptor beta chain emerged from a study of blood T cell repertoires in COVID-19. Study as a whole: T cells, B-cell-depleted T cells, or PBMCs supplied cDNA or gDNA.

Original processing methods: The assay estimated nucleated cells by amplifying reference gene primers. Sequencing was performed with immunoSEQ multiplex PCR; in TCRdb, only in-frame clones are kept and a portion is missing. Clone size and the V and J calls come from that table; the DNA yielded D and trimming. Of some 100,000 clones listed, about nine tenths are singletons. Sequences were obtained from peripheral blood. The clonotype comes from a human donor with active COVID-19. The donor label of this sample is uncertain.

CDR3 loop: CASSLGGASGDTQYF. The CDR3 DNA sequence: TGTGCCAGCAGCTTAGGGGGAGCAAGTGGAGATACGCAGTATTTT. V is TRBV11-2 and J is TRBJ2-3; weak D call: TRBD2 (5 bases). This CDR3 has 15 amino acids. The V gene lost 1 base and the J gene lost 5 bases, with 13 bases spanning the gap. CDR1 is SGHAT, CDR2 FQNNGV, per germline.